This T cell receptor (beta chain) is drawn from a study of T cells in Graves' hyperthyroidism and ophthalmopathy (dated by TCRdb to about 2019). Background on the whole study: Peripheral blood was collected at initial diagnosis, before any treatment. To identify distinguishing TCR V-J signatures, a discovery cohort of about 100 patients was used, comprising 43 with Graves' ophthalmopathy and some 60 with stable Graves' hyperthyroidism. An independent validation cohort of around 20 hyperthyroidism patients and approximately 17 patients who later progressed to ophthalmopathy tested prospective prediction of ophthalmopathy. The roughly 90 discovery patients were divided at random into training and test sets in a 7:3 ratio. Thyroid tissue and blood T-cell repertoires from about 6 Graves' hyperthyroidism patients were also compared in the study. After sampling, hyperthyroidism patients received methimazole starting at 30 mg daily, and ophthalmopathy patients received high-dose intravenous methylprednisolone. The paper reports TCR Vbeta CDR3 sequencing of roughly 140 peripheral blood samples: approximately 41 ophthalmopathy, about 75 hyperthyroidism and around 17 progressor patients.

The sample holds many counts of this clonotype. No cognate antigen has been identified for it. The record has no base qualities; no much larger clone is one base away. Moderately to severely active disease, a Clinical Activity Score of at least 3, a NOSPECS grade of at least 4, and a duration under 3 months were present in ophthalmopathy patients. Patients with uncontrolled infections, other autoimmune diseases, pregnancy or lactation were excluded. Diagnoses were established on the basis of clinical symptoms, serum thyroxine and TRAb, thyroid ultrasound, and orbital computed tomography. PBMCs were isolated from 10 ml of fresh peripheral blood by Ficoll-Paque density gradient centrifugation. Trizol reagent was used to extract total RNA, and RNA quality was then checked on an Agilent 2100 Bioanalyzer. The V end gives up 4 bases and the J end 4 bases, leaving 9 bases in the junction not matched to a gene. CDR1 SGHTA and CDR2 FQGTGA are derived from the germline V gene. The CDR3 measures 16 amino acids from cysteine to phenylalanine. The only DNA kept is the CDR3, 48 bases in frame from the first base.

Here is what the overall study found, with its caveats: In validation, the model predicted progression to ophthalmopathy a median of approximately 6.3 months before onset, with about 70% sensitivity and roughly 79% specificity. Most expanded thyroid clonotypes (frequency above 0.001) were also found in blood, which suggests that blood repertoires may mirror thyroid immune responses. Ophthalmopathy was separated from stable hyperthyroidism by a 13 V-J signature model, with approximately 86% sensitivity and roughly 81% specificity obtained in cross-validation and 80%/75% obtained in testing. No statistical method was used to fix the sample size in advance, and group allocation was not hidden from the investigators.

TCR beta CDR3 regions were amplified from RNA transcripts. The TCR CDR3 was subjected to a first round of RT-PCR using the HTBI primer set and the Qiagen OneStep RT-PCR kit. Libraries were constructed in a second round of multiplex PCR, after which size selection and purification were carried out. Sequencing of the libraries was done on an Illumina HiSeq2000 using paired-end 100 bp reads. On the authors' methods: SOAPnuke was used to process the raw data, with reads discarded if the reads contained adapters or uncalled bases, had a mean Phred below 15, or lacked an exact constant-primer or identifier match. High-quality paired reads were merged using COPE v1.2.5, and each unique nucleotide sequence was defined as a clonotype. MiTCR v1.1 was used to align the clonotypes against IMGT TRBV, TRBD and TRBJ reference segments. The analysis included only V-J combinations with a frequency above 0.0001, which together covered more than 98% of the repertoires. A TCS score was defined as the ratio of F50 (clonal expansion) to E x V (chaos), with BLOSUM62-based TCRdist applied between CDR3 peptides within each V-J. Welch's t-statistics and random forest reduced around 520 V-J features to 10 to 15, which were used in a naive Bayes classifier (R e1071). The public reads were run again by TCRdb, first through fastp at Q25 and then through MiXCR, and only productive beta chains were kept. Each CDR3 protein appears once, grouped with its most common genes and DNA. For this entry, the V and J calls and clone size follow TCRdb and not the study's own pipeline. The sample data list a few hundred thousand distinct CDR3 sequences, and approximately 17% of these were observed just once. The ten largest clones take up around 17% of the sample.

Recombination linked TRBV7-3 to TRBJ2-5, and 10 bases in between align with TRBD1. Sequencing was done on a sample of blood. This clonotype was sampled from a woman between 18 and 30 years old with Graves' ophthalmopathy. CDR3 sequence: CASSSTPRDRGETQYF. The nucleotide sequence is TGTGCCAGCAGCTCAACGCCCCGGGACAGGGGAGAGACCCAGTACTTC.